The 2 T cell receptor beta chains in this list originate from one sample, sequenced in a study of shared clonotypes between healthy human individuals. As defined, naive CD8 cells were CD45RO-negative and positively selected for CCR7, with terminally differentiated effector memory CD45RA+ cells excluded. The repertoire was sequenced with immunoSEQ multiplex PCR; TCRdb's copy has only in-frame clones and lacks some. The table lists about 2,100,000 clones, 93% of them singletons, with around 1.7% in the top ten. Sequencing was done on a sample of naive CD8+ T cells from PBMCs. Every receptor here comes from a man between 18 and 29 years old in good health. Some clones in this sample may be carry-over from other donors' samples.

J is TRBJ2-5 and V is TRBV6-1, with a weak D call TRBD2 (6 bases). Germline V gives CDR1 MNHNS, CDR2 SASEGT. This CDR3 is built from 15 residues. The germline V and J ends were trimmed by 5 bases and 1 base, with 14 bases remaining between them. The CDR3 spells CASSTRRDSQETQYF. The CDR3 DNA is TGTGCCAGCAGTACTCGCCGGGACTCCCAAGAGACCCAGTACTTC.

V gene TRBV5-6 combines with J gene TRBJ1-2; 8 bases line up with TRBD1. Germline assignment: CDR1 SGHDT and CDR2 YYEEEE. CDR3 length: 14 amino acids. Germline trimming cut 3 bases from V and 3 bases from J; bases unmatched to any gene: 4. CDR3 DNA sequence: TGTGCCAGCAGCTCGGGACAGGAGTACTATGGCTACACCTTC. It specifies CASSSGQEYYGYTF.